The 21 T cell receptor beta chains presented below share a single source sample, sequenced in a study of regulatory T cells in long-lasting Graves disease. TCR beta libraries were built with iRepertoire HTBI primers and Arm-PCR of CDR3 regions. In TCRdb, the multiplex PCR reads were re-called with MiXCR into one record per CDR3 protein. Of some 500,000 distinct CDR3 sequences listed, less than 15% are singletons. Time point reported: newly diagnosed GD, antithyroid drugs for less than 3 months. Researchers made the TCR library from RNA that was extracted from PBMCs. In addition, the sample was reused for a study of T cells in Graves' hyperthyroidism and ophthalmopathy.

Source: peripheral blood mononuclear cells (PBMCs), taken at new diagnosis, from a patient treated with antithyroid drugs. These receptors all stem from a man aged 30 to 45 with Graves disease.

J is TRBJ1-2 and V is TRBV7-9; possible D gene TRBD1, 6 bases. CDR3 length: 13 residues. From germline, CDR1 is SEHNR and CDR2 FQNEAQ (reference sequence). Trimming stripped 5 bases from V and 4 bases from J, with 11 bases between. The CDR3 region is CASSRGQIYGYTF. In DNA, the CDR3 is TGTGCCAGCAGCCGCGGACAGATCTATGGCTACACCTTC.

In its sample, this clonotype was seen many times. CDR3 DNA: TGTGCCAGCAGTTTGATGGGCGTAGAGAACACTGAAGCTTTCTTT. This gives the protein CASSLMGVENTEAFF. The V and J genes are TRBV28 and TRBJ1-1, with D hard to call. Per germline, CDR1 MDHEN and CDR2 SYDVKM. Trimming stripped 3 bases from V and 1 base from J, with 12 bases between. There are 15 residues in the CDR3.

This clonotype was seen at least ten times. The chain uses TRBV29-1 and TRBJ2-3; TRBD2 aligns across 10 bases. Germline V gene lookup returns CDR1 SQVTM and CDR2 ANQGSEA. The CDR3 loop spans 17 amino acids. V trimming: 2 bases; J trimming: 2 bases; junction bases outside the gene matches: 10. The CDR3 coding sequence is TGCAGCGTTGAATCTCTAGCGGGAGTCGTGGCCACAGATACGCAGTATTTT. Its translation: CSVESLAGVVATDTQYF.

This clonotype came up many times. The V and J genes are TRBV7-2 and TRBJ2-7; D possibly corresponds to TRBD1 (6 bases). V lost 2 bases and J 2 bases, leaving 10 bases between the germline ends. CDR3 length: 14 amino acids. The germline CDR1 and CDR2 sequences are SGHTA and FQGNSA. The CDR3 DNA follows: TGTGCCAGCAGCTTACGACAGGCAACCTACGAGCAGTACTTC. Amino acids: CASSLRQATYEQYF.

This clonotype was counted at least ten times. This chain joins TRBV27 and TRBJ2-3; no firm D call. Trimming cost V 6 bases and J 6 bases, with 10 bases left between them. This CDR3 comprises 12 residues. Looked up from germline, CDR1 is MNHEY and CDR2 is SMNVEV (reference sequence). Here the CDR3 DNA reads TGTGCCAGCAGCTTCTTGGGGGATACGCAGTATTTT. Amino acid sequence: CASSFLGDTQYF.

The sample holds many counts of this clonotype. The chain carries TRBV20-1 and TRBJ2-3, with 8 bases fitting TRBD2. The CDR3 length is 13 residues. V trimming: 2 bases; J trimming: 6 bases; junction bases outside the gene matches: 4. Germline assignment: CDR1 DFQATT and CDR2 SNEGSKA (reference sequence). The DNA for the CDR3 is TGCAGTGCTAGAAGCACGGGGGGGGATACGCAGTATTTT. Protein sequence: CSARSTGGDTQYF.

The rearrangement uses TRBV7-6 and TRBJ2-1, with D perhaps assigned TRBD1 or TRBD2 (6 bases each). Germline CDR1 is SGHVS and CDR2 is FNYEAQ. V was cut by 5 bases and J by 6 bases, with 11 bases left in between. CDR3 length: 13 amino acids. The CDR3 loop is CASSRGLVNEQFF. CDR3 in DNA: TGTGCCAGCAGCCGGGGGCTCGTCAATGAGCAGTTCTTC. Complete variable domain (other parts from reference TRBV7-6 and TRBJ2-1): GAGVSQSPRYKVTKRGQDVALRCDPISGHVSLYWYRQALGQGPEFLTYFNYEAQQDKSGLPNDRFSAERPEGSISTLTIQRTEQRDSAMYRCASSRGLVNEQFFGPGTRLTVL.

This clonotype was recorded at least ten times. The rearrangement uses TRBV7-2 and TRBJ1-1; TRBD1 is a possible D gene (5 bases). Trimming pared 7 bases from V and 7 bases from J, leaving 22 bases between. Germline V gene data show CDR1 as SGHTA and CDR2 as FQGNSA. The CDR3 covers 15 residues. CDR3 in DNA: TGTGCCAGCAAATCCAGGTCCAACCGGGGCGGTGAAGCTTTCTTT. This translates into CASKSRSNRGGEAFF.

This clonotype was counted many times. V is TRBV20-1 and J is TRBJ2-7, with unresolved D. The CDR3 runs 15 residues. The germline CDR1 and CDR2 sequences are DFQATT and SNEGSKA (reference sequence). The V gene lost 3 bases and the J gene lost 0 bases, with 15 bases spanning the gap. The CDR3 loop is CSARSLQLSSYEQYF. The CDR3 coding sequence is TGCAGTGCTAGGAGTCTGCAGCTTAGCTCCTACGAGCAGTACTTC.

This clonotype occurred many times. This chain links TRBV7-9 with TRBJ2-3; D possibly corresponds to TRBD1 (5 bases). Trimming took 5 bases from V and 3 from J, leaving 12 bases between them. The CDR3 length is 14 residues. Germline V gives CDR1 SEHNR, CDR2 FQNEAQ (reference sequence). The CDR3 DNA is TGTGCCAGCAGCGGTCGGCAGGGAACAGATACGCAGTATTTT. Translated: CASSGRQGTDTQYF.

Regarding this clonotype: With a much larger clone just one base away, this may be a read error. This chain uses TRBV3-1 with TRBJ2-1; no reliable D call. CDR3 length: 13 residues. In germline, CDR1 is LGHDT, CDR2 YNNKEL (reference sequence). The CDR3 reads CAGSQFSYNEQFF. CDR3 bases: TGTGCCGGCAGCCAATTCAGCTACAATGAGCAGTTCTTC.

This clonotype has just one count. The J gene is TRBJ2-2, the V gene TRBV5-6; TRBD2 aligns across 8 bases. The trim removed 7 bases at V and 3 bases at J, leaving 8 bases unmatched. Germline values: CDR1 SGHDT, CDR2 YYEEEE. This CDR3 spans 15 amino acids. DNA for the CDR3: TGTGCCAGCCGATTGACTAGCGTGTACACCGGGGAGCTGTTTTTT. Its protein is CASRLTSVYTGELFF.

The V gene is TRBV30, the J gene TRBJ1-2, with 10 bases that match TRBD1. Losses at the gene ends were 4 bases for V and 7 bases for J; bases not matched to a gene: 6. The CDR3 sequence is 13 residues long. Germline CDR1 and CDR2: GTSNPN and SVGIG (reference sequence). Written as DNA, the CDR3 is TGTGCCTGGACCCAGACAGGGGGCGGTGGCTACACCTTC. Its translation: CAWTQTGGGGYTF.

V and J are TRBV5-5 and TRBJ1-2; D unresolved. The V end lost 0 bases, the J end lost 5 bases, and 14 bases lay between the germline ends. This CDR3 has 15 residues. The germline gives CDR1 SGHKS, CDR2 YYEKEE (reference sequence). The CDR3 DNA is TGTGCCAGCAGCTTGGCCGGGATTAAGGTTTATGGCTACACCTTC. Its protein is CASSLAGIKVYGYTF.

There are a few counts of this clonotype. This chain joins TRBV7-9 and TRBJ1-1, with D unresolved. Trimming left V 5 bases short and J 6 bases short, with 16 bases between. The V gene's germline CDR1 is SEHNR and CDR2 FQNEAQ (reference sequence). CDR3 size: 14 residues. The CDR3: CASSAPARSAEAFF. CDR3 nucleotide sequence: TGTGCCAGCAGCGCACCTGCCAGGAGCGCTGAAGCTTTCTTT.

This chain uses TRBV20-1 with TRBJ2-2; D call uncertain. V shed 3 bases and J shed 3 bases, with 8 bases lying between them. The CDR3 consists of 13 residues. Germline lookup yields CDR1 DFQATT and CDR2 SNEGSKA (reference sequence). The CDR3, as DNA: TGCAGTGCTAGTCCCGGGTACACCGGGGAGCTGTTTTTT. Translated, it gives CSASPGYTGELFF.

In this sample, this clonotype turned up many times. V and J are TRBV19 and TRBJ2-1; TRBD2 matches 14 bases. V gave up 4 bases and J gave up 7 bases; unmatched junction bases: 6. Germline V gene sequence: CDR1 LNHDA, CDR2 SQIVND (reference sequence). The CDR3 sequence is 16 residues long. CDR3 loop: CASSTRTSGRLNEQFF. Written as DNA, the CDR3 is TGTGCCAGTAGTACTCGGACTAGCGGGAGGCTAAATGAGCAGTTCTTC.

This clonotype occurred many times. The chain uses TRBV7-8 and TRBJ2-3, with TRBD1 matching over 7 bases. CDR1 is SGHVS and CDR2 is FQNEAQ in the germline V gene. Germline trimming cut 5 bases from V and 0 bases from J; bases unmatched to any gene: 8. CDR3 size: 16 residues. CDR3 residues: CASSEGTDLSTDTQYF. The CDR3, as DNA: TGTGCCAGCAGCGAAGGGACAGACCTTAGCACAGATACGCAGTATTTT.

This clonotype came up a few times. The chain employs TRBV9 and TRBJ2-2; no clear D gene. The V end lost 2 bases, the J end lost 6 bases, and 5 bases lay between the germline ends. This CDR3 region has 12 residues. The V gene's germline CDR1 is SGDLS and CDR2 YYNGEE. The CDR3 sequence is CASSVYSGELFF. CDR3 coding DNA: TGTGCCAGCAGCGTTTACTCCGGGGAGCTGTTTTTT.

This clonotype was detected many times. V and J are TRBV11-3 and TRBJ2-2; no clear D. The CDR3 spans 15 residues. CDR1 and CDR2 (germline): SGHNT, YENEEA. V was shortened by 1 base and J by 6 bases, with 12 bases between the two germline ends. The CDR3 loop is CASSLGLASAGELFF. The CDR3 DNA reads TGTGCCAGCAGCTTAGGCTTAGCTTCCGCCGGGGAGCTGTTTTTT.

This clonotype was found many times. The CDR3 region has the DNA TGTGCCAGCAGTTACTCAGAGGCGAACACTGAAGCTTTCTTT. Protein product: CASSYSEANTEAFF. This chain joins TRBV6-2 or TRBV6-3 and TRBJ1-1; unclear D gene. The CDR3 sequence is 14 residues long. Germline lookup yields CDR1 MNHEY and CDR2 SVGEGT. With 0 bases removed from V and 1 base from J, the gap between germline ends came to 6 bases.